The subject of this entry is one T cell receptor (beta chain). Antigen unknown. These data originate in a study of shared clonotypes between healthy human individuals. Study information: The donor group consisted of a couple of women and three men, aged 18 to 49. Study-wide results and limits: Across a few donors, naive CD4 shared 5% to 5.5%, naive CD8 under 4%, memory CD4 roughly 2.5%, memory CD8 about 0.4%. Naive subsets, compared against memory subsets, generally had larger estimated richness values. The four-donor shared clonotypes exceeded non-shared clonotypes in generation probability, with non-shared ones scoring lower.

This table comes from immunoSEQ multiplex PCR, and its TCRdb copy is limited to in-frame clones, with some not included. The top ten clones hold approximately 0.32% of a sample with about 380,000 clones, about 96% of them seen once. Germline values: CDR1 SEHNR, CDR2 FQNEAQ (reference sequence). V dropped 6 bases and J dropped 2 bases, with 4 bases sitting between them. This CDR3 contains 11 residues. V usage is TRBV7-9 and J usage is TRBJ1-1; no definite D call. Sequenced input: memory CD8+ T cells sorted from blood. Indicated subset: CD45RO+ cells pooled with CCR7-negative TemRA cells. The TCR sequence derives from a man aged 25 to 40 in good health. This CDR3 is CASRHNTEAFF. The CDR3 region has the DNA TGTGCCAGCAGACATAACACTGAAGCTTTCTTT.